This TCR beta chain appears in the sequencing data of a study of blood T cell repertoires in COVID-19. Method: immunoSEQ multiplex PCR; TCRdb's copy keeps in-frame clones and lacks some. The sample yields 75,000 to 90,000 clones, roughly 80% seen once. This TCR was recovered from a woman aged 40 to 49 with active or convalescent COVID-19. Sequencing input: peripheral blood.

This chain's CDR3 is CASSQEGLAPNNEQFF. In DNA form, the CDR3 reads TGTGCCAGCAGCCAAGAAGGACTAGCCCCTAACAATGAGCAGTTCTTC. The chain joins TRBV3-1 (or the pseudogene TRBV3-2) to TRBJ2-1, with 8 positions matching TRBD2. J lost 5 bases, V lost 0 bases, and 6 bases had no gene match. The CDR3 is made up of 16 amino acids. CDR1 and CDR2 (germline): LGHDT, YNNKEL (reference sequence).